Listed below are T cell receptor beta chains from one sample, sequenced in a study of shared clonotypes between healthy human individuals. Assay used: immunoSEQ multiplex PCR; TCRdb lists only in-frame clones, some missing. Of around 340,000 clones listed, over 70% are singletons. Sequences were obtained from memory CD4+ T cells sorted from blood. These receptors all come from a man aged 30 to 45 in good health. Each CDR3 is given with its conserved first and last residue. D genes are given only for firm matches. Only some rows state a clone size, as once, few, many or a class for expanded clones.

CDR3 DNA | CDR3 protein | CDR3 length | clone size | J gene | D gene | V gene
TGTGCCAGCAGACTCGAAAGACTAGCGGGAGGTTCGGGCGAGCAGTTCTTC | CASRLERLAGGSGEQFF | 17 | few | TRBJ2-1 | TRBD2 | TRBV27
TGTGCCAGCAGCTTAGGGGGGCGGAATTCACCCCTCCACTTT | CASSLGGRNSPLHF | 14 | NA | TRBJ1-6 | NA | TRBV7-8
TGTGCCAGCAGTCCCGGAGACAGAGCCTACGAGCAGTACTTC | CASSPGDRAYEQYF | 14 | NA | TRBJ2-7 | NA | TRBV28
TGTGCCAGCAGTTCTAGGGGGGCGGGAGGTCCCCGTAGCTATGAGCAGTTCTTC | CASSSRGAGGPRSYEQFF | 18 | NA | TRBJ2-1 | TRBD2 | TRBV28
TGTGCCTGGTGCCCCGCGAGCCCCTACAATGAGCAGTTCTTC | CAWCPASPYNEQFF | 14 | NA | TRBJ2-1 | NA | TRBV30
TGTGCCAGCAGTTTCCCGCCGGCATACGAGACCCAGTACTTC | CASSFPPAYETQYF | 14 | NA | TRBJ2-5 | NA | TRBV28
TGCGCCAGCAGCTTCCGGGACATTGCCTACAATGAGCAGTTCTTC | CASSFRDIAYNEQFF | 15 | NA | TRBJ2-1 | NA | TRBV5-1
TGTGCCAGCAGACCAGACCGGGAGACCCAGTACTTC | CASRPDRETQYF | 12 | NA | TRBJ2-5 | NA | TRBV2
TGTGCCAGCAGCTTAAGTGTAAACTCCTACGAGCAGTACTTC | CASSLSVNSYEQYF | 14 | few | TRBJ2-7 | NA | TRBV7-3
TGCGCCAGCAGCTTCGGAGGGAGGGCCACCGGGGAGCTGTTTTTT | CASSFGGRATGELFF | 15 | once | TRBJ2-2 | TRBD2 | TRBV5-1